The 24 T cell receptor beta chains in this list originate from one sample, sequenced in a study of molecular identifiers for immune sequencing clone quantification. One entry per CDR3 protein results from TCRdb running MiXCR on the PCR reads. The data show approximately 550,000 distinct CDR3 sequences, with around 25% seen just once and about 0.75% held by the top ten. Sequences were obtained from naive CD8+ T cells from blood, with Jurkat cell RNA spiked in. The subset is: FACS-sorted CD8+CD4-CCR7+CD45RA+ naive T cells. Receptors originate from a human donor in good health. Some libraries in this study had Jurkat cell RNA spiked in.

In this sample, this clonotype turned up a few times. The chain has TRBV19 and TRBJ1-2; D is uncertain. There are 11 residues in the CDR3. Looked up from germline, CDR1 is LNHDA and CDR2 is SQIVND (reference sequence). V shed 5 bases and J shed 4 bases, with 5 bases lying between them. The CDR3 DNA is TGTGCCAGTAGTCACGGCTATGGCTACACCTTC. This translates into CASSHGYGYTF.

In this sample, this clonotype turned up a few times. The chain carries TRBV10-3 and TRBJ2-6; perhaps TRBD1 as D (5 bases). V was trimmed by 10 bases and J by 4 bases, leaving 14 bases between them. CDR1 is ENHRY, CDR2 SYGVKD, per germline. This CDR3 is 14 amino acids long. The DNA for the CDR3 is TGTGCCAGCCTGGCAGGGCCCGGGGCCAACGTCCTGACTTTC. Its translation: CASLAGPGANVLTF.

This clonotype was detected ten times or more. V is TRBV14 and J is TRBJ2-1; either TRBD1 or TRBD2 may fit D (5 bases each). Germline assignment: CDR1 SGHDN and CDR2 FVKESK. This CDR3 contains 13 residues. Trimming took 5 bases from V and 3 from J, leaving 8 bases between them. CDR3 nucleotide sequence: TGTGCCAGCAGCAGGGACCTCTACAATGAGCAGTTCTTC. Its protein is CASSRDLYNEQFF.

This clonotype was detected ten times or more. The rearrangement uses TRBV2 and TRBJ1-2, with 8 nucleotides matching TRBD1. CDR3 length: 17 amino acids. Germline V gives CDR1 SNHLY, CDR2 FYNNEI. With V trimmed by 0 bases and J by 0 bases, 6 bases remained unmatched. CDR3 amino acids: CASSEARDRSTNYGYTF. In nucleotides, the CDR3 is TGTGCCAGCAGTGAAGCGCGGGACAGGAGTACTAACTATGGCTACACCTTC.

This clonotype has just a few counts. This rearrangement joins TRBV18 to TRBJ2-5; D is unclear. The V gene lost 4 bases and the J gene lost 2 bases, with 11 bases spanning the gap. The CDR3 has 14 residues. The germline CDR1 and CDR2 sequences are KGHSH and LQKENI. The CDR3 bases are TGTGCCAGCTCACTCCGGGCACGTCAAGAGACCCAGTACTTC. Protein sequence: CASSLRARQETQYF.

Comments on this clonotype: With a much larger clone just one base away, this may be a read error. The chain is built from TRBV3-1 and TRBJ1-5; unclear D gene. Looked up from germline, CDR1 is LGHDT and CDR2 is YNNKEL (reference sequence). The CDR3 totals 11 residues. Here the CDR3 DNA reads TGTGCCAGCATGACCGGTCAGCCCCGGCATTTT. Its protein is CASMTGQPRHF.

Many counts were recorded for this clonotype. The rearrangement uses TRBV12-3 or TRBV12-4 and TRBJ1-5, with D possibly being TRBD1 (5 bases). The CDR3 extends over 15 amino acids. V was clipped by 5 bases and J by 2 bases, with 13 bases between them. The CDR3 loop reads CASSQGLARNQPQHF. Written as DNA, the CDR3 is TGTGCCAGCAGTCAGGGACTTGCGCGCAATCAGCCCCAGCATTTT.

This clonotype was counted many times. The CDR3 spells CAISESVDTQYF. CDR3 DNA: TGTGCCATCAGTGAGTCGGTAGATACGCAGTATTTT. The chain is built from TRBV10-3 and TRBJ2-3; D ambiguous. CDR1 and CDR2 from the germline V gene are ENHRY and SYGVKD. Trimming shortened V by 0 bases and J by 5 bases, and 3 bases separated the two germline ends. The CDR3 has 12 amino acids.

This chain uses TRBV15 with TRBJ2-5; tentative D call: TRBD1 (6 bases). V lost 8 bases, J lost 8 bases, and 24 bases lay in between. This CDR3 region has 15 residues. Per the germline V gene, CDR1 is LNHNV and CDR2 is YYDKDF (reference sequence). In DNA form, the CDR3 reads TGTGCCACCCGACCTTGGGGGCAGAGCCCAGAAACCCAGTACTTC. Its protein is CATRPWGQSPETQYF.

This clonotype was detected many times. The chain links TRBV10-3 to TRBJ2-7, with 7 bases that match TRBD1. This CDR3 has 17 residues. Germline loops: CDR1 ENHRY, CDR2 SYGVKD. V was pared by 2 bases and J by 2 bases, with 12 bases of the junction left unmatched. CDR3 nucleotides: TGTGCCATCAGTGAGCCGCGAACTGGGGACAGCCCCTACGAGCAGTACTTC. Translating gives CAISEPRTGDSPYEQYF.

Concerning this clonotype itself: This may arise from a read error, as a much more abundant clone is one base away. The V gene is TRBV7-2, the J gene TRBJ2-7; 12 nucleotides agree with TRBD2. There are 15 residues in the CDR3. The germline V gene encodes CDR1 SGHTA and CDR2 FQGNSA. After removal of 4 bases from V and 5 bases from J, the junction contained 6 bases not matched to a gene. The CDR3 DNA follows: TGTGCCAGCAGCTCACTAGCGGGGGGTGCCCACGAGCAGTACTTC. Protein product: CASSSLAGGAHEQYF.

The rearrangement joins TRBV7-9 to TRBJ2-7, with a possible D match to TRBD1 (5 bases). The CDR3 spans 12 residues. Trimming took off 4 bases at V and 6 bases at J, with 10 bases between the two ends. CDR1 is SEHNR and CDR2 is FQNEAQ in the germline V gene (reference sequence). The CDR3 protein is CASSYGQAEQYF. In nucleotides, the CDR3 is TGTGCCAGCAGCTACGGACAAGCCGAGCAGTACTTC.

This clonotype was observed at least ten times. This chain uses TRBV13 with TRBJ1-6, with a possible D match to TRBD1 (5 bases). The ends were cut back, 0 bases at V and 0 bases at J, with 9 bases in the middle. The CDR3 consists of 17 residues. The germline CDR1 and CDR2 sequences are PRHDT and FYEKMQ (reference sequence). This CDR3 reads CASSLGRDGSYNSPLHF. The CDR3 nucleotides read TGTGCCAGCAGCTTAGGCCGGGACGGCTCCTATAATTCACCCCTCCACTTT.

Details on this clonotype: With a much larger clone just one base away, this may be a read error. The CDR3 ends on some other residue instead of the conserved phenylalanine or tryptophan, so this is likely a read error. CDR3 bases: TGTGCCAGCAGCGTCCGGGACAGCAACGTCAATGAGCAGTTCATC. As protein: CASSVRDSNVNEQFI. The chain combines TRBV5-3 with TRBJ2-1; 7 positions match TRBD1. TRBV5-3 is flagged as an ORF with uncertain function. The V segment lost 8 bases and the J segment 6 bases; nucleotides outside the gene matches: 14. This CDR3 region has 15 residues.

This clonotype has just a few counts. The gene calls are TRBV5-6 and TRBJ1-2; no clear D. V was cut by 4 bases and J by 1 base, with 8 bases left in between. This CDR3 comprises 13 residues. Per the germline V gene, CDR1 is SGHDT and CDR2 is YYEEEE. CDR3 residues: CASSGPVNYGYTF. The CDR3 DNA reads TGTGCCAGCAGCGGTCCGGTTAACTATGGCTACACCTTC.

This clonotype has a handful of counts. The chain carries TRBV5-1 and TRBJ2-1; 8 bases align to TRBD1. V was clipped by 3 bases and J by 4 bases; unmatched bases: 15. The CDR3 runs to 18 residues. Germline V gene lookup returns CDR1 SGHRS and CDR2 YFSETQ. The CDR3 DNA sequence: TGCGCCAGCAGCTCACTCCACACCGGGACAGGAAATTACAATGAGCAGTTCTTC. Its translation is CASSSLHTGTGNYNEQFF.

The gene calls are TRBV6-2 or TRBV6-3 and TRBJ2-7; D is possibly TRBD1 (6 bases). The germline V gene encodes CDR1 MNHEY and CDR2 SVGEGT. Between the trimmed V and J ends, which lost 3 bases and 0 bases, there was a span of 15 bases. This CDR3 is 16 amino acids long. In DNA form, the CDR3 reads TGTGCCAGCAGTTATAACAGGGTGATTCTCTCCTACGAGCAGTACTTC. Translating gives CASSYNRVILSYEQYF.

The chain combines TRBV20-1 with TRBJ2-5; D gene ambiguous. Germline V gene lookup returns CDR1 DFQATT and CDR2 SNEGSKA (reference sequence). V lost 1 base to trimming and J lost 9 bases, with 15 bases between them. This CDR3 contains 13 residues. The CDR3 DNA sequence: TGCAGTGCTAGAGGACTCCACGTTTGGGCCCAGTACTTC. Translating it yields CSARGLHVWAQYF.

V usage is TRBV24-1 and J usage is TRBJ1-5; possibly TRBD1 for D (6 bases). CDR3 length: 14 residues. Germline CDR1 and CDR2: KGHDR and SFDVKD. The germline V and J ends were trimmed by 4 bases and 7 bases, with 13 bases remaining between them. The CDR3 DNA reads TGTGCCACCAGTGACGATACAGGGAACCAGCCCCAGCATTTT. This translates into CATSDDTGNQPQHF.

With respect to this clonotype: A much larger clonotype is one base distant, so this may be a read error. The chain combines TRBV29-1 with TRBJ2-3; D perhaps matches TRBD1 (6 bases). The germline gives CDR1 SQVTM, CDR2 ANQGSEA. Trimming cost V 7 bases and J 0 bases, with 14 bases left between them. The CDR3 covers 14 residues. CDR3 loop: CSGGQKVSTDTQYF. As DNA, the CDR3 is TGCAGCGGCGGACAGAAAGTAAGCACAGATACGCAGTATTTT.

This clonotype has only a few counts. The rearrangement joins TRBV29-1 to TRBJ1-5, with D unresolved. The CDR3 runs to 16 residues. V dropped 4 bases and J dropped 0 bases, with 16 bases sitting between them. In germline, CDR1 is SQVTM, CDR2 ANQGSEA. CDR3 in DNA: TGCAGCGTTGTCACGTCGGGCGATAATAGCAATCAGCCCCAGCATTTT. It is translated as CSVVTSGDNSNQPQHF.

CDR3 DNA sequence: TGTGCCAGCAGCTTTGGACTTAGCAATCAGCCCCAGCATTTT. Translating gives CASSFGLSNQPQHF. The gene calls are TRBV5-6 and TRBJ1-5; D remains ambiguous. CDR3 size: 14 residues. Germline values: CDR1 SGHDT, CDR2 YYEEEE. Trimming took off 2 bases at V and 0 bases at J, with 6 bases between the two ends.

The chain has TRBV7-9 and TRBJ2-2; 7 bases match TRBD1. CDR1 and CDR2 (germline): SEHNR, FQNEAQ (reference sequence). This CDR3 is built from 18 residues. After removal of 5 bases from V and 0 bases from J, the junction contained 12 bases not matched to a gene. CDR3 in DNA: TGTGCCAGCAGCCCAAATTCCGGGCAGGGGGCGAACACCGGGGAGCTGTTTTTT. Its protein product is CASSPNSGQGANTGELFF. Variable domain in full (rest from reference TRBV7-9 and TRBJ2-2): DTGVSQNPRHKITKRGQNVTFRCDPISEHNRLYWYRQTLGQGPEFLTYFQNEAQLEKSRLLSDRFSAERPKGSFSTLEIQRTEQGDSAMYLCASSPNSGQGANTGELFFGEGSRLTVL.

The rearrangement links TRBV5-6 to TRBJ1-1; D is unresolved. The CDR3 is 17 residues long. Germline V lookup: CDR1 SGHDT, CDR2 YYEEEE. Deletions cut 0 bases from V and 1 base from J, with 16 bases between. The DNA of the CDR3 is TGTGCCAGCAGCTTGGGGAAAGTGAGAACGGGGAACACTGAAGCTTTCTTT. Translated: CASSLGKVRTGNTEAFF.